Following are 19 T cell receptor beta chains from one sample sequenced in a study of Ad26.COV2.S vaccination and SARS-CoV-2 variants. Some clones are missing from TCRdb's copy, which holds only in-frame ones; the method was immunoSEQ multiplex PCR. The repertoire has roughly 350,000 clones, 75% to 90% of them found once; the top ten carry about 10%. Noted treatment: around 19 received Ad26.COV2.S at low or high dose, single or two shots; five or six received placebo; per-sample allocation not given. Samples were taken on day 63 after the first vaccine or placebo injection. The sequencing here drew on peripheral blood, taken in a trial of Ad26.COV2.S vaccine versus placebo. The receptors stem from a person between 18 and 65 years old who received the Ad26.COV2.S COVID-19 vaccine or a placebo.

J is TRBJ2-5 and V is TRBV4-3, with 10 bases identical to TRBD2. The ends lost 0 bases at V and 5 bases at J; junction bases unmatched: 9. This CDR3 region has 17 residues. Per germline, CDR1 LGHNA and CDR2 YSLEER. The CDR3 region is CASSQDWSSGSGETQYF. In nucleotides, the CDR3 is TGCGCCAGCAGCCAAGACTGGTCTAGCGGGAGTGGTGAGACCCAGTACTTC.

In DNA, the CDR3 is TGTGCCAGGAGTACTTTTACGGACCTCAGATCGCAGCAGTACTTC. It yields the protein CARSTFTDLRSQQYF. The chain has TRBV28 and TRBJ2-7; no definite D call. Trimming removed 9 bases from V and 8 bases from J, with 26 bases in between. The CDR3 sequence is 15 residues long. CDR1 is MDHEN, CDR2 SYDVKM, per germline.

This clone occurred once. The rearrangement uses TRBV4-3 and TRBJ1-5, with 9 bases identical to TRBD1. The germline CDR1 and CDR2 sequences are LGHNA and YSLEER. V lost 1 base and J lost 0; bases outside the gene matches: 7. This CDR3 is 18 amino acids long. CDR3 DNA: TGCGCCAGCAGCCAAGGCTGGGGACAGGGATATAGCAATCAGCCCCAGCATTTT. This gives the protein CASSQGWGQGYSNQPQHF.

With respect to this clone: Other DNA sequences in this sample translate to the same CDR3. V and J are TRBV10-3 and TRBJ2-5; 8 nucleotides match TRBD1. The germline V gene encodes CDR1 ENHRY and CDR2 SYGVKD. Germline trimming cut 6 bases from V and 5 bases from J; bases unmatched to any gene: 2. The CDR3 contains 12 residues. Written as DNA, the CDR3 is TGTGCCATCAGCCGGGACAGGGAGACCCAGTACTTC. It is translated as CAISRDRETQYF.

This clone was counted a single time. Here the CDR3 reads CASSLVLAGGTYEQYF. Written as DNA, the CDR3 is TGTGCCAGCAGCTTAGTGCTGGCGGGAGGGACCTACGAGCAGTACTTC. This chain connects TRBV7-8 to TRBJ2-7, with 9 positions matching TRBD2. This CDR3 is 16 amino acids long. CDR1 is SGHVS and CDR2 is FQNEAQ in the germline V gene. The trim removed 1 base at V and 2 bases at J, leaving 6 bases unmatched. Complete variable domain (other parts from reference TRBV7-8 and TRBJ2-7): GAGVSQSPRYKVAKRGQDVALRCDPISGHVSLFWYQQALGQGPEFLTYFQNEAQLDKSGLPSDRFFAERPEGSVSTLKIQRTQQEDSAVYLCASSLVLAGGTYEQYFGPGTRLTVT.

The CDR3 sequence is CASSLDSSSYEQYF. In DNA, the CDR3 is TGTGCCAGTAGCTTGGACAGCAGTTCCTACGAGCAGTACTTC. V gene TRBV19 combines with J gene TRBJ2-7; D possibly corresponds to TRBD1 (6 bases). This CDR3 region has 14 residues. From germline, CDR1 is LNHDA and CDR2 SQIVND (reference sequence). V lost 6 bases, J lost 1 base, and 13 bases lay in between.

The J gene is TRBJ1-2, the V gene TRBV4-2; 7 positions match TRBD1. Looked up from germline, CDR1 is LGHNA and CDR2 is YNFKEQ. J lost 0 bases, V lost 4 bases, and 8 bases had no gene match. This CDR3 has 16 amino acids. CDR3 loop: CASSPRQGSSNYGYTF. CDR3 coding DNA: TGTGCCAGCAGCCCAAGACAGGGTTCTTCTAACTATGGCTACACCTTC.

V and J are TRBV28 and TRBJ1-1, with no clear D. CDR1 MDHEN and CDR2 SYDVKM come from the germline V gene. This CDR3 is 15 amino acids long. The germline V and J ends were trimmed by 6 bases and 7 bases, with 21 bases remaining between them. CDR3 residues: CASSPPAPGAIEAFF. In DNA form, the CDR3 reads TGTGCCAGCAGCCCACCGGCCCCAGGCGCCATTGAAGCTTTCTTT.

The rearrangement joins TRBV7-2 to TRBJ1-3; TRBD1 matches at 8 bases. With 5 bases clipped from V and 9 bases from J, the junction kept 9 bases outside the gene matches. The germline gives CDR1 SGHTA, CDR2 FQGNSA. This CDR3 contains 14 residues. CDR3 amino acids: CASSPGTGFGTIYF. The CDR3 bases are TGTGCCAGCAGCCCCGGGACAGGTTTCGGCACCATATATTTT.

J is TRBJ2-7 and V is TRBV9; TRBD1 aligns across 7 bases. Germline CDR1 reads SGDLS; CDR2 reads YYNGEE. The V segment lost 0 bases and the J segment 2 bases; nucleotides outside the gene matches: 5. CDR3 size: 15 residues. The CDR3 protein is CASSVETGATYEQYF. CDR3 coding DNA: TGTGCCAGCAGCGTAGAAACAGGGGCCACCTACGAGCAGTACTTC. The full variable domain, completed using reference TRBV9 and TRBJ2-7, is DSGVTQTPKHLITATGQRVTLRCSPRSGDLSVYWYQQSLDQGLQFLIQYYNGEERAKGNILERFSAQQFPDLHSELNLSSLELGDSALYFCASSVETGATYEQYFGPGTRLTVT.

The chain combines TRBV6-5 with TRBJ1-2; no clear D. V shed 2 bases and J shed 6 bases, with 13 bases lying between them. CDR3 length: 14 residues. Per germline, CDR1 MNHEY and CDR2 SVGAGI. The DNA for the CDR3 is TGTGCCAGCAGTTACGGATCTCTTACCCATGGCTACACCTTC. This codes for CASSYGSLTHGYTF.

The chain has TRBV29-1 and TRBJ1-1; D is ambiguous. The V and J ends lost 7 bases and 6 bases respectively, with 12 bases between them. CDR1 and CDR2 (germline): SQVTM, ANQGSEA. This CDR3 region has 11 residues. CDR3 nucleotide sequence: TGCAGCGCCGCCCGGGGTCCTGAAGCTTTCTTT. Translated, it gives CSAARGPEAFF.

The chain carries TRBV28 and TRBJ2-1; a possible D gene is TRBD2 (5 bases). The germline V and J ends were trimmed by 3 bases and 0 bases, with 12 bases remaining between them. The CDR3 extends over 16 amino acids. The germline CDR1 and CDR2 sequences are MDHEN and SYDVKM. The CDR3 coding sequence is TGTGCCAGCAGTTTTGGAGGCTTCCCCTCCTACAATGAGCAGTTCTTC. Its protein is CASSFGGFPSYNEQFF.

V usage is TRBV2 and J usage is TRBJ2-4, with 8 nucleotides matching TRBD2. J lost 4 bases, V lost 6 bases, and 11 bases had no gene match. The CDR3 is 16 residues long. From germline, CDR1 is SNHLY and CDR2 FYNNEI. The CDR3 loop is CASSLGGSGIKNIQYF. The DNA of the CDR3 is TGTGCCAGCAGCCTCGGCGGTAGCGGGATTAAAAACATTCAGTACTTC.

The CDR3 nucleotides are TGTGCCAGCTCACCCCCACACCTAGCAGATACGCAGTATTTT. Translated, it gives CASSPPHLADTQYF. The rearrangement links TRBV18 to TRBJ2-3; D is undetermined. CDR3 size: 14 residues. Per germline, CDR1 KGHSH and CDR2 LQKENI. V was shortened by 3 bases and J by 4 bases, with 11 bases between the two germline ends.

This clone showed up just a few times. This chain uses TRBV20-1 with TRBJ1-1; unclear D gene. The germline CDR1 and CDR2 sequences are DFQATT and SNEGSKA (reference sequence). This CDR3 has 15 residues. V lost 3 bases, J lost 3 bases, and 17 bases lay in between. The CDR3: CSASSGGDIDTEAFF. As DNA, the CDR3 is TGCAGTGCTAGTTCAGGCGGGGATATTGACACTGAAGCTTTCTTT.

In its sample, this clone was seen once. J is TRBJ1-6 and V is TRBV7-7, with D tentatively TRBD1 (6 bases). Germline V gene sequence: CDR1 SSHAT, CDR2 FNYEAQ (reference sequence). V lost 4 bases and J lost 7, with 8 bases in between. This CDR3 comprises 13 residues. The CDR3 DNA follows: TGTGCCAGCAGCTCCGACAGGAATTCACCCCTCCACTTT. It translates to CASSSDRNSPLHF.

This chain joins TRBV20-1 and TRBJ2-2; no clear D. The CDR3 runs to 11 residues. The germline CDR1 and CDR2 sequences are DFQATT and SNEGSKA (reference sequence). The V end was cut by 3 bases, the J end by 7 bases, with 6 bases between. CDR3 DNA: TGCAGTGCTAGCCCCCACGGGGAGCTGTTTTTT. It yields the protein CSASPHGELFF.

The chain is built from TRBV6-2 or TRBV6-3 and TRBJ2-7; 7 positions match TRBD2. This CDR3 has 14 amino acids. The J segment lost 0 bases and the V segment lost 6 bases, leaving 5 bases of the junction unmatched. Germline V gene sequence: CDR1 MNHEY, CDR2 SVGEGT. The CDR3 loop is CASSLSGYSYEQYF. The CDR3 bases are TGTGCCAGCAGCCTTAGCGGGTACTCCTACGAGCAGTACTTC.